Listed here is a single TCR beta chain. Its antigen is not identified. TCR beta cDNA came from roughly 550 ng total RNA, primed with a constant-region primer. Libraries covering TCR beta were generated through three nested multiplex PCR rounds (using a slightly modified ARM-PCR). Rounds one and two of PCR, each of 10 cycles, were primed with TRBV1-TRBV30 forward primers and a C-beta reverse primer. TCRdb recomputed calls from the multiplex PCR reads with MiXCR, one row per CDR3 protein. The sample shows fewer than 250,000 distinct CDR3 sequences, roughly 61% of them seen only once. Alongside blood RNA obtained from unsorted whole blood, germline DNA was also extracted. Donors were untreated and chronically infected with HBV. Collected before surgery were 3 to 5 milliliters of peripheral blood. Trimming took 0 bases from V and 11 from J; bases not matched to a gene: 11. Germline CDR1 SGHAT, CDR2 FQNNGV. The CDR3 length is 17 residues.

This sample was taken from a study of tumor-infiltrating lymphocytes in primary liver carcinoma. Study-wide points: Significantly larger top-250-clone fractions were found in tumors than in blood (p = 0.039).

V usage is TRBV11-2 and J usage is TRBJ2-3, with TRBD2 matching 13 bases. This receptor was taken from a woman aged 55-70 years with primary liver carcinoma and hepatitis B virus infection. Specimen: peripheral blood. The CDR3 DNA is TGTGCCAGCAGCTTAGATAGGGGACTAGCGGGGAGGCGATGGCAGTATTTT. Protein: CASSLDRGLAGRRWQYF.